This T cell receptor (beta chain) was obtained from a study of blood T cell repertoires in COVID-19. Whole-study context: T cells, B-cell-depleted T cells, or PBMCs provided the cDNA or gDNA that served as material.

Data came from immunoSEQ multiplex PCR; TCRdb stores just in-frame clones and leaves some out. The sample carries around 250,000 clones, about nine tenths recorded once. Trimming left V 7 bases short and J 4 bases short, with 14 bases between. The CDR3 has 12 amino acids. Per the germline V gene, CDR1 is SQVTM and CDR2 is ANQGSEA. The study recruited people aged roughly 18 to 100 years across 20 to 30 US areas. Participant reports of clinical history set cohort assignment. The clonotype was recovered from a human donor in a cohort exposed to, infected with or recovered from COVID-19 (not recorded which). The donor label of this sample is uncertain. The chain employs TRBV29-1 and TRBJ2-7; D is unresolved. What was sequenced was PBMCs or T cells enriched from blood (not recorded which). CDR3: CSARTERYEQYF. The CDR3 coding sequence is TGCAGCGCTCGTACCGAGAGATACGAGCAGTACTTC.